Each of the 24 T cell receptor beta chains below was sequenced from the same sample in a study of CD8+ T cells in alopecia areata. RNA was isolated and reverse transcribed to cDNA, the sequencing template. Sequencing used immunoSEQ multiplex PCR; TCRdb keeps in-frame clones, though not all of them. The sample consists of nearly 200,000 clones, nearly 60% of them appearing once. The treatment here: oral pan-JAK inhibitor, 5-10 mg twice daily. Sequenced material: CD4+ T cells sorted from blood, taken at week 24, from a patient treated with tofacitinib. The receptors derive from a human donor with alopecia areata.

This chain joins TRBV9 and TRBJ2-5; tentative D call: TRBD1 (6 bases). The V end lost 0 bases, the J end lost 5 bases, and 14 bases lay between the germline ends. This CDR3 has 15 amino acids. The germline CDR1 and CDR2 sequences are SGDLS and YYNGEE. CDR3 region: CASSVAVQGLETQYF. The CDR3 nucleotides read TGTGCCAGCAGCGTAGCCGTCCAGGGGCTCGAGACCCAGTACTTC.

This clone was observed once. The V call is TRBV4-3, the J call TRBJ2-7, with D tentatively TRBD2 (6 bases). The CDR3 is 14 residues long. The germline V gene has CDR1 LGHNA and CDR2 YSLEER. The V end lost 0 bases, the J end lost 2 bases, and 8 bases lay between the germline ends. The CDR3 here is CASSQDRTTYEQYF. The DNA for the CDR3 is TGCGCCAGCAGCCAAGACAGGACTACCTACGAGCAGTACTTC.

The genes are TRBV6-5 and TRBJ1-2, with D possibly TRBD1 on 6 matching bases. Per germline, CDR1 MNHEY and CDR2 SVGAGI. This CDR3 contains 13 residues. The V gene lost 5 bases and the J gene lost 8 bases, with 15 bases spanning the gap. CDR3 residues: CASSTRTGQGYTF. The CDR3 nucleotides are TGTGCCAGCAGTACGAGGACGGGACAAGGCTACACCTTC.

This clone was picked up many times. The V gene is TRBV28, the J gene TRBJ1-5; possibly TRBD1 for D (5 bases). The CDR3 is 16 residues long. Trimming left V 6 bases short and J 3 bases short, with 18 bases between. Germline loops: CDR1 MDHEN, CDR2 SYDVKM. This CDR3 reads CASRRTDSFANQPQHF. The CDR3 DNA follows: TGTGCCAGCAGGAGAACCGACAGTTTCGCCAATCAGCCCCAGCATTTT.

This chain connects TRBV20-1 to TRBJ1-1, with unresolved D. This CDR3 region has 10 residues. V lost 7 bases and J lost 4, with 7 bases in between. Germline CDR1 is DFQATT and CDR2 is SNEGSKA (reference sequence). DNA of the CDR3: TGCAGTGGCTCGGGCACTGAAGCTTTCTTT. Residues: CSGSGTEAFF.

The genes are TRBV30 and TRBJ2-3, with 8 bases matching TRBD2. Germline assignment: CDR1 GTSNPN and CDR2 SVGIG (reference sequence). The CDR3 covers 17 residues. Unmatched junction bases numbered 15, after V lost 3 bases and J lost 4 bases. The CDR3 region is CAWSAQASGLIPDTQYF. The CDR3 nucleotides are TGTGCCTGGAGCGCCCAGGCTAGCGGGCTTATACCAGATACGCAGTATTTT.

This rearrangement joins TRBV30 to TRBJ2-1, with 10 bases matching TRBD2. With 4 bases clipped from V and 7 bases from J, the junction kept 4 bases outside the gene matches. This CDR3 comprises 13 residues. The germline V gene has CDR1 GTSNPN and CDR2 SVGIG (reference sequence). CDR3 nucleotide sequence: TGTGCCTGGAACGAGGGACTAGCGAATGAGCAGTTCTTC. Protein: CAWNEGLANEQFF.

This clone was detected only once. The V and J genes are TRBV5-1 and TRBJ1-2; D is perhaps TRBD1 (6 bases). CDR1 and CDR2 (germline): SGHRS, YFSETQ. V was clipped by 0 bases and J by 7 bases, with 13 bases between them. CDR3 length equals 14 residues. The CDR3: CASSLDRASSGYTF. The CDR3 DNA reads as TGCGCCAGCAGCTTGGACAGGGCCTCTAGTGGCTACACCTTC.

The chain joins TRBV4-1 to TRBJ1-1; the D gene is possibly TRBD1 (6 bases). Germline V gene data show CDR1 as MGHRA and CDR2 as YSYEKL. Trimming shortened V by 5 bases and J by 0 bases, and 16 bases separated the two germline ends. The CDR3 has 16 amino acids. The CDR3 DNA sequence: TGCGCCAGCAGCTCGAAGGGCGGACAGATGAACACTGAAGCTTTCTTT. This encodes CASSSKGGQMNTEAFF.

The rearrangement links TRBV29-1 to TRBJ1-2; D is unclear. Between the trimmed V and J ends, which lost 6 bases and 7 bases, there was a span of 18 bases. CDR3 length: 13 residues. Germline V CDR1 and CDR2: SQVTM, ANQGSEA. This CDR3 reads CSVEHKSRAGYTF. CDR3 DNA: TGCAGCGTCGAGCACAAATCTAGGGCTGGCTACACCTTC.

The gene calls are TRBV30 and TRBJ1-1; 7 bases are a match to TRBD1. Per germline, CDR1 GTSNPN and CDR2 SVGIG (reference sequence). This CDR3 spans 14 amino acids. The J segment lost 0 bases and the V segment lost 2 bases, leaving 3 bases of the junction unmatched. CDR3 in DNA: TGTGCCTGGAGTCAGGGACAGCTGAACACTGAAGCTTTCTTT. Its translation is CAWSQGQLNTEAFF.

The chain recombines TRBV6-5 with TRBJ2-7; no reliable D call. V was clipped by 3 bases and J by 5 bases, with 5 bases between them. Germline CDR1 is MNHEY and CDR2 is SVGAGI. The CDR3 loop spans 11 amino acids. The CDR3 DNA sequence: TGTGCCAGCAGTTATAGCCACGAGCAGTACTTC. Translating gives CASSYSHEQYF.

This chain joins TRBV5-6 and TRBJ2-2; the match to TRBD2 covers 8 bases. V was pared by 0 bases and J by 3 bases, with 4 bases of the junction left unmatched. This CDR3 spans 16 amino acids. From germline, CDR1 is SGHDT and CDR2 YYEEEE. The CDR3 loop reads CASSLAPSGHTGELFF. CDR3 DNA: TGTGCCAGCAGCTTGGCGCCTAGCGGGCACACCGGGGAGCTGTTTTTT.

This clone was found a few times. The chain links TRBV6-6 to TRBJ2-3, with a tentative D call TRBD2 (5 bases). This CDR3 contains 13 residues. Germline CDR1 is MNHNY and CDR2 is SVGAGI (reference sequence). V was cut by 6 bases and J by 2 bases, with 9 bases left in between. The CDR3 region is CASRGGFTDTQYF. CDR3 sequence (DNA): TGTGCCAGCAGAGGAGGCTTCACAGATACGCAGTATTTT.

The V gene is TRBV29-1, the J gene TRBJ2-5; TRBD2 matches at 12 bases. CDR1 is SQVTM and CDR2 is ANQGSEA in the germline V gene. CDR3 size: 15 residues. Trimming cost V 2 bases and J 5 bases; bases outside gene matches: 6. The CDR3 DNA is TGCAGCGTTGAATTCCTAGCGGGGGGGCGGGAGACCCAGTACTTC. This encodes CSVEFLAGGRETQYF.

In this sample, this clone turned up a few times. The V call is TRBV18, the J call TRBJ2-2; unclear D gene. This CDR3 has 15 residues. Germline CDR1 reads KGHSH; CDR2 reads LQKENI. V was cut by 3 bases and J by 0 bases, with 8 bases left in between. The CDR3 bases are TGTGCCAGCTCACCGGCTAACGCGAACACCGGGGAGCTGTTTTTT. This sequence encodes CASSPANANTGELFF.

A remark on this clone: One end of the junction fails to match germline, which may point to a read error. V and J are TRBV6-1 and TRBJ1-3, with TRBD1 identical over 10 bases. In germline, CDR1 is MNHNS, CDR2 SASEGT. There are 15 residues in the CDR3. As DNA, the CDR3 is TGTGCCAGCAGTGAGATCCGGACAGGGGGAAACCCCACGAAGTTT. It encodes CASSEIRTGGNPTKF.

The gene calls are TRBV11-3 and TRBJ2-1, with D tentatively TRBD1 (7 bases). The CDR3 contains 13 residues. The ends were cut back, 5 bases at V and 9 bases at J, with 14 bases in the middle. The germline CDR1 and CDR2 sequences are SGHNT and YENEEA. DNA of the CDR3: TGTGCCAGCAGCACCGCAGGGGGGTTTGAGCAGTTCTTC. It is translated as CASSTAGGFEQFF.

This chain connects TRBV5-6 to TRBJ1-1, with no clear D. The germline V and J ends were trimmed by 0 bases and 1 base, with 7 bases remaining between them. In germline, CDR1 is SGHDT, CDR2 YYEEEE. The length of the CDR3 is 14 residues. The CDR3 nucleotides read TGTGCCAGCAGCTTGGGACGGGGGAACACTGAAGCTTTCTTT. Protein product: CASSLGRGNTEAFF.

The genes are TRBV5-8 and TRBJ1-6; D unclear. V was trimmed by 1 base and J by 6 bases, leaving 5 bases between them. The germline gives CDR1 SGHTS, CDR2 YDEGEE. The CDR3 extends over 13 amino acids. The CDR3 here is CASSLTVNSPLHF. The CDR3 coding sequence is TGTGCCAGCAGCTTGACAGTTAATTCACCCCTCCACTTT.

This chain links TRBV29-1 with TRBJ2-2; possible D gene TRBD2, 6 bases. Trimming left V 4 bases short and J 0 bases short, with 9 bases between. The CDR3 loop spans 14 amino acids. Germline V gene sequence: CDR1 SQVTM, CDR2 ANQGSEA. Here the CDR3 DNA reads TGCAGCGTTGCTAGGAGGGCGAACACCGGGGAGCTGTTTTTT. Translation: CSVARRANTGELFF.

The table lists this clone with a few counts. The chain has TRBV6-1 and TRBJ2-3; a possible D gene is TRBD2 (6 bases). The V and J ends lost 8 bases and 2 bases respectively, with 14 bases between them. The CDR3 contains 14 residues. The germline V gene encodes CDR1 MNHNS and CDR2 SASEGT. The CDR3: CASRIGSFTDTQYF. As DNA, the CDR3 is TGTGCCAGCCGAATCGGGAGTTTCACAGATACGCAGTATTTT.

The chain is built from TRBV14 and TRBJ1-5; the D gene is possibly TRBD1 (6 bases). Trimming left V 4 bases short and J 3 bases short, with 13 bases between. This CDR3 has 15 amino acids. The germline V gene has CDR1 SGHDN and CDR2 FVKESK. CDR3 residues: CASSPGGGHNQPQHF. For the CDR3, the DNA is TGTGCCAGCAGCCCAGGAGGGGGACACAATCAGCCCCAGCATTTT.

The chain couples TRBV4-3 to TRBJ2-3; D gene uncertain. Between the trimmed V and J ends, which lost 1 base and 6 bases, there was a span of 8 bases. The CDR3 has 13 amino acids. Germline V gene sequence: CDR1 LGHNA, CDR2 YSLEER. CDR3 region: CASSQGLLDTQYF. DNA of the CDR3: TGCGCCAGCAGCCAAGGATTGCTTGATACGCAGTATTTT.